This TCR beta chain was identified in a study of OX40 agonist ivuxolimab in advanced cancers. Overall study findings and caveats: Antigen specificity was not determined for the expanded peripheral T cells.

Germline V gives CDR1 SGDLS, CDR2 YYNGEE. Between the trimmed V and J ends, which lost 1 base and 0 bases, there was a span of 13 bases. The CDR3 runs to 16 residues. Data came from immunoSEQ multiplex PCR; TCRdb stores just in-frame clones and leaves some out. In the table there are 30,000 to 35,000 clones, 65% to 80% of which are singletons. As to this clone: The antigen is unknown.

This chain links TRBV9 with TRBJ1-1, with D perhaps matching TRBD1 (6 bases). The source material was CD4+ or CD8+ T cells sorted from blood, sampled in a trial of the OX40 agonist ivuxolimab. The sequence was obtained from an adult with an advanced solid tumor such as melanoma, head and neck, liver or kidney cancer. CDR3 sequence: CASSVTSDRLNTEAFF. The CDR3 coding sequence is TGTGCCAGCAGCGTAACGTCGGACAGACTGAACACTGAAGCTTTCTTT.